Presented here are 31 T cell receptor beta chains from one specimen sequenced in a study of blood T cell repertoires in COVID-19. Measured with immunoSEQ multiplex PCR; TCRdb has only the in-frame clones, and not every one. The profile covers roughly 160,000 clones, with about 88% appearing a single time and over 0.85% taken by the ten largest. The source material was peripheral blood. The receptors derive from a man younger than 35 with acute or convalescent COVID-19.

The rearrangement joins TRBV19 to TRBJ1-3; D possibly corresponds to TRBD1 (6 bases). V was trimmed by 7 bases and J by 5 bases, leaving 12 bases between them. Germline V gene sequence: CDR1 LNHDA, CDR2 SQIVND (reference sequence). CDR3 size: 13 residues. In DNA, the CDR3 is TGTGCCAGTAAGGGGGACGGTCGAAACACCATATATTTT. Encoded protein: CASKGDGRNTIYF.

This chain uses TRBV27 with TRBJ1-5; TRBD1 matches at 9 bases. The CDR3 spans 14 residues. Germline CDR1 and CDR2: MNHEY and SMNVEV (reference sequence). V lost 6 bases, J lost 7 bases, and 7 bases stayed unmatched. The CDR3 coding sequence is TGTGCCAGCAGACGCCGGGACAGGGACCAGCCCCAGCATTTT. This translates into CASRRRDRDQPQHF.

The CDR3 DNA reads as TGTGCTAGTGGTTTGCGGACTAGCGTGGGGGAGCTGTTTTTT. Its protein product is CASGLRTSVGELFF. The chain links TRBV12-5 to TRBJ2-2; 9 nucleotides agree with TRBD2. J was trimmed by 8 bases and V by 2 bases; bases with no gene match: 3. Germline lookup yields CDR1 LGHNT and CDR2 FRNRAP. The CDR3 runs to 14 residues.

The count of this clone is one. The CDR3 DNA reads as TGTGCCAGTAGTATAGGAAAGGGGGCGCCAGGTCAGCCCCAGCATTTT. Amino acid sequence: CASSIGKGAPGQPQHF. The chain joins TRBV19 to TRBJ1-5; 7 bases are a match to TRBD1. V dropped 1 base and J dropped 6; count of bases not matched to a gene: 9. The CDR3 totals 16 residues. Per the germline V gene, CDR1 is LNHDA and CDR2 is SQIVND (reference sequence).

Only a few counts were recorded for this clone. The chain recombines TRBV5-1 with TRBJ1-2; possible D gene TRBD1, 5 bases. Looked up from germline, CDR1 is SGHRS and CDR2 is YFSETQ. With 0 bases removed from V and 7 bases from J, the gap between germline ends came to 16 bases. The CDR3 loop spans 15 amino acids. The DNA of the CDR3 is TGCGCCAGCAGCTTGGTAGGGCAGGGATTAGGTGGCTACACCTTC. Its protein is CASSLVGQGLGGYTF.

V usage is TRBV2 and J usage is TRBJ1-2, with D unclear. Trimming took 7 bases from V and 8 from J, leaving 11 bases between them. Germline V gene lookup returns CDR1 SNHLY and CDR2 FYNNEI. The CDR3 runs to 11 residues. Here the CDR3 reads CASKEKRGYTF. As DNA, the CDR3 is TGTGCCAGCAAGGAGAAGCGAGGCTACACCTTC.

This rearrangement joins TRBV3-1 (or the pseudogene TRBV3-2) to TRBJ1-1, with 7 bases that match TRBD1. The CDR3 is made up of 12 amino acids. Looked up from germline, CDR1 is LGHDT and CDR2 is YNNKEL (reference sequence). Trimming took 2 bases from V and 10 from J; bases not matched to a gene: 4. The CDR3 loop is CASSQSRQGAFF. The DNA of the CDR3 is TGTGCCAGCAGCCAAAGCCGACAGGGAGCTTTCTTT.

J is TRBJ1-5 and V is TRBV5-6; D may be TRBD1 (6 bases). Trimming stripped 3 bases from V and 6 bases from J, with 13 bases between. Germline CDR1 reads SGHDT; CDR2 reads YYEEEE. The CDR3 is 14 amino acids. The CDR3 DNA follows: TGTGCCAGCAGCTGGGGCGGGGGCGGTCAGCCCCAGCATTTT. The encoded protein is CASSWGGGGQPQHF.

This chain connects TRBV5-1 to TRBJ2-3; 10 nucleotides match TRBD1. The CDR3 extends over 17 amino acids. Looked up from germline, CDR1 is SGHRS and CDR2 is YFSETQ. The trim removed 7 bases at V and 3 bases at J, leaving 14 bases unmatched. CDR3 protein: CASGDGQGDIGTDTQYF. CDR3 DNA: TGCGCCAGCGGCGACGGACAGGGGGACATAGGGACAGATACGCAGTATTTT.

The chain couples TRBV7-9 to TRBJ1-1; no clear D gene. CDR3 length: 15 amino acids. V shed 2 bases and J shed 0 bases, with 10 bases lying between them. CDR1 is SEHNR and CDR2 is FQNEAQ in the germline V gene (reference sequence). The CDR3 nucleotides are TGTGCCAGCAGCTTATCGACTGTCATGAACACTGAAGCTTTCTTT. It specifies CASSLSTVMNTEAFF.

The gene calls are TRBV21-1 and TRBJ2-7; the table calls TRBD1, which could not be checked here. TRBV21-1 is a recognized pseudogene. This CDR3 is 18 amino acids long. The CDR3 protein is CASSKGGHKSRLTYEQYF. Here the CDR3 DNA reads TGTGCCAGCAGCAAAGGGGGACATAAATCCCGCTTAACCTACGAGCAGTACTTC.

The chain joins TRBV7-3 to TRBJ2-2, with a possible D match to TRBD1 (6 bases). This CDR3 is 15 amino acids long. Trimming left V 1 base short and J 5 bases short, with 11 bases between. Germline loops: CDR1 SGHTA, CDR2 FQGTGA. CDR3 nucleotides: TGTGCCAGCAGCTTAAGTCCAGGGGAGACCGGGGAGCTGTTTTTT. It encodes CASSLSPGETGELFF.

The chain links TRBV30 to TRBJ1-3, with D maybe TRBD1 (6 bases). V was trimmed by 3 bases and J by 0 bases, leaving 9 bases between them. CDR1 and CDR2 from the germline V gene are GTSNPN and SVGIG (reference sequence). There are 14 residues in the CDR3. CDR3 in amino acids: CAWSRDNSGNTIYF. As DNA, the CDR3 is TGTGCCTGGAGCCGGGACAACTCTGGAAACACCATATATTTT.

This rearrangement joins TRBV6-5 to TRBJ1-1, with D tentatively TRBD1 (5 bases). Trimming took off 5 bases at V and 1 base at J, with 11 bases between the two ends. The CDR3 loop spans 14 amino acids. Germline lookup yields CDR1 MNHEY and CDR2 SVGAGI. Written as DNA, the CDR3 is TGTGCCAGCAGTCGGGGGGTACCGAACACTGAAGCTTTCTTT. Protein: CASSRGVPNTEAFF.

The chain is built from TRBV7-3 and TRBJ2-6; D possibly corresponds to TRBD1 (5 bases). Germline assignment: CDR1 SGHTA and CDR2 FQGTGA. The CDR3 runs 16 residues. Trimming stripped 5 bases from V and 0 bases from J, with 11 bases between. The CDR3 DNA is TGTGCCAGCAGCAGAACAGGCAGCTCTGGGGCCAACGTCCTGACTTTC. This codes for CASSRTGSSGANVLTF.

The V gene is TRBV21-1, the J gene TRBJ1-4; the table calls TRBD1, which could not be checked here. TRBV21-1 is classified as a pseudogene. The CDR3 has 15 amino acids. The CDR3 region is CASSKEGVRGEKLFF. The CDR3 DNA reads TGTGCCAGCAGCAAAGAGGGGGTGAGGGGTGAAAAACTGTTTTTT.

The J gene is TRBJ2-2, the V gene TRBV29-1; 8 bases fit TRBD1. The CDR3 has 14 residues. Germline values: CDR1 SQVTM, CDR2 ANQGSEA. Trimming removed 7 bases from V and 6 bases from J; junction bases left unmatched: 10. Written as DNA, the CDR3 is TGCAGCGCTACTACAGGGGGTATCGCCGGGGAGCTGTTTTTT. It specifies CSATTGGIAGELFF.

The chain has TRBV9 and TRBJ1-3, with 7 bases lining up with TRBD1. The CDR3 has 15 residues. J lost 6 bases, V lost 3 bases, and 9 bases had no gene match. CDR1 SGDLS and CDR2 YYNGEE come from the germline V gene. CDR3 sequence: CASSAGRGAINTIYF. For the CDR3, the DNA is TGTGCCAGCAGCGCGGGCAGGGGGGCCATAAACACCATATATTTT.

The rearrangement uses TRBV4-1 and TRBJ2-7; maybe TRBD2 (6 bases). This CDR3 spans 16 amino acids. Germline V CDR1 and CDR2: MGHRA, YSYEKL. Trimming took off 0 bases at V and 1 base at J, with 13 bases between the two ends. CDR3 loop: CASSQEWAGPSYEQYF. CDR3 DNA sequence: TGCGCCAGCAGCCAAGAGTGGGCGGGGCCGTCCTACGAGCAGTACTTC.

This clone appeared a single time. The V and J genes are TRBV6-2 or TRBV6-3 and TRBJ2-5; D remains unclear. The germline V gene encodes CDR1 MNHEY and CDR2 SVGEGT. The CDR3 runs 13 residues. Trimming took 5 bases from V and 4 from J, leaving 11 bases between them. The CDR3 here is CASSLAPPETQYF. For the CDR3, the DNA is TGTGCCAGCAGTCTGGCTCCCCCAGAGACCCAGTACTTC.

The chain combines TRBV21-1 with TRBJ1-2; the table gives TRBD1 as D, unverified against the DNA. TRBV21-1 is a pseudogene locus. The CDR3 runs to 15 residues. CDR3 residues: CASSKGRQGDYGYTF. DNA for the CDR3: TGTGCCAGCAGCAAGGGGCGTCAGGGGGACTATGGCTACACCTTC.

The CDR3 sequence is CASSPLGTGGRTGELFF. CDR3 DNA sequence: TGTGCCAGCTCACCACTCGGGACAGGGGGGCGCACCGGGGAGCTGTTTTTT. The chain links TRBV18 to TRBJ2-2; 11 positions agree with TRBD1. The CDR3 consists of 17 residues. Germline-derived CDR1 and CDR2 are KGHSH and LQKENI. J lost 4 bases, V lost 1 base, and 5 bases had no gene match. The entire variable domain, with the rest obtained from reference TRBV18 and TRBJ2-2, is as follows: NAGVMQNPRHLVRRRGQEARLRCSPMKGHSHVYWYRQLPEEGLKFMVYLQKENIIDESGMPKERFSAEFPKEGPSILRIQQVVRGDSAAYFCASSPLGTGGRTGELFFGEGSRLTVL.

This clone was counted a few times. V is TRBV4-2 and J is TRBJ2-7, with TRBD2 matching over 10 bases. V shed 5 bases, J shed 2 bases, and the junction held 6 bases outside the gene matches. This CDR3 is built from 15 residues. Germline V lookup: CDR1 LGHNA, CDR2 YNFKEQ. The CDR3 here is CASSSGSGGAYEQYF. The CDR3, as DNA: TGTGCCAGCAGCAGCGGGAGCGGGGGGGCCTACGAGCAGTACTTC.

The CDR3, as DNA: TGTGCCAGCAGTTACGAGGGCGCCTATAATTCACCCCTCCACTTT. It yields the protein CASSYEGAYNSPLHF. The chain couples TRBV6-5 to TRBJ1-6, with no clear D. The V and J ends lost 2 bases and 2 bases respectively, with 7 bases between them. This CDR3 region has 15 residues. Germline V lookup: CDR1 MNHEY, CDR2 SVGAGI.

The genes are TRBV27 and TRBJ2-2, with D possibly matching TRBD2 (5 bases). Per germline, CDR1 MNHEY and CDR2 SMNVEV (reference sequence). V lost 8 bases and J lost 0, with 16 bases in between. CDR3 length: 16 residues. CDR3 sequence reads: CASQEADHTNTGELFF. The DNA for the CDR3 is TGTGCCAGCCAGGAAGCGGACCATACGAACACCGGGGAGCTGTTTTTT.

The chain carries TRBV19 and TRBJ2-1; 13 bases align to TRBD2. The CDR3 totals 15 residues. V was pared by 5 bases and J by 9 bases, with 7 bases of the junction left unmatched. CDR1 and CDR2 (germline): LNHDA, SQIVND (reference sequence). The CDR3 DNA reads as TGTGCCAGTAGTGAACTAGCGGGGGGGGTCCTTGAGCAGTTCTTC. This gives the protein CASSELAGGVLEQFF.

This clone has a handful of counts. The V and J genes are TRBV6-1 and TRBJ1-4; 10 bases match TRBD1. With V trimmed by 1 base and J by 7 bases, 6 bases remained unmatched. Looked up from germline, CDR1 is MNHNS and CDR2 is SASEGT. This CDR3 has 16 amino acids. The CDR3 protein is CASSEEGTGDGEKLFF. In nucleotides, the CDR3 is TGTGCCAGCAGTGAAGAGGGGACAGGGGATGGTGAAAAACTGTTTTTT.

This clone was seen just once. The chain uses TRBV7-2 and TRBJ1-2; TRBD1 might be the D (5 bases). The CDR3 runs 16 residues. Per germline, CDR1 SGHTA and CDR2 FQGNSA. V dropped 1 base and J dropped 4 bases, with 16 bases sitting between them. The chain's CDR3 is CASSLVSWGDGYGYTF. For the CDR3, the DNA is TGTGCCAGCAGCTTAGTTTCTTGGGGCGATGGCTATGGCTACACCTTC.

In this sample, this clone turned up once. This chain uses TRBV3-1 (or the pseudogene TRBV3-2) with TRBJ1-4, with TRBD1 matching over 8 bases. CDR3 length: 15 amino acids. Germline CDR1 LGHDT, CDR2 YNNKEL (reference sequence). With 4 bases clipped from V and 8 bases from J, the junction kept 9 bases outside the gene matches. The CDR3 protein is CASSPRTGMEEKLFF. The CDR3 DNA reads TGTGCCAGCAGCCCGCGGACAGGGATGGAGGAAAAACTGTTTTTT.

This clone has just one count. The genes are TRBV5-1 and TRBJ1-4, with TRBD1 matching 7 bases. V lost 6 bases to trimming and J lost 3 bases; unmatched junction nucleotides: 8. Germline lookup yields CDR1 SGHRS and CDR2 YFSETQ. The CDR3 extends over 15 amino acids. CDR3 in DNA: TGCGCCAGCAATTCCCTGGGACAGCCTAATGAAAAACTGTTTTTT. It is translated as CASNSLGQPNEKLFF.

The chain carries TRBV10-3 and TRBJ1-5, with D maybe TRBD1 (5 bases). V gave up 1 base and J gave up 8 bases, with 15 bases separating them. The CDR3 loop spans 15 amino acids. CDR1 and CDR2 (germline): ENHRY, SYGVKD. The CDR3 DNA sequence: TGTGCCATCAGTGAGTGGGGGACTACAAGCGAGCCCCAGCATTTT. It yields the protein CAISEWGTTSEPQHF.